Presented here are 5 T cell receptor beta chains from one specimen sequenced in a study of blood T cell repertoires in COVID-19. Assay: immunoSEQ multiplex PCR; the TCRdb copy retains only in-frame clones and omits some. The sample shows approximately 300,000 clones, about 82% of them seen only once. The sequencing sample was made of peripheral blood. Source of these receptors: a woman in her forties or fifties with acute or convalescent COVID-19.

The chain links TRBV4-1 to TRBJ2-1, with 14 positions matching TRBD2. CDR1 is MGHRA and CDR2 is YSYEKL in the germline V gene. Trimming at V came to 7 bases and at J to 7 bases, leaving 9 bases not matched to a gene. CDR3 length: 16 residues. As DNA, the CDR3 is TGCGCCAGCAAGAGTCCAGGGACTAGCGGGAGTAATGAGCAGTTCTTC. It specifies CASKSPGTSGSNEQFF.

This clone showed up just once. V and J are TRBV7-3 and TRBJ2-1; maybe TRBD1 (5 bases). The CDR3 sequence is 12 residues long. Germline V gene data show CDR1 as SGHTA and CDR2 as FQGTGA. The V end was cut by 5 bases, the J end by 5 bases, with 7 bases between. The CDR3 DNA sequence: TGTGCCAGCAGCACCAGGGACAATGAGCAGTTCTTC. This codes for CASSTRDNEQFF.

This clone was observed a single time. CDR3 bases: TGCAGTGCTAGTCCTTATTTAGCGGGGGCCACCTACGAGCAGTACTTC. Translation gives CSASPYLAGATYEQYF. This chain links TRBV20-1 with TRBJ2-7, with 9 nucleotides matching TRBD2. CDR1 DFQATT and CDR2 SNEGSKA come from the germline V gene (reference sequence). The CDR3 runs to 16 residues. The J segment lost 2 bases and the V segment lost 3 bases, leaving 11 bases of the junction unmatched.

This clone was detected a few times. CDR3 region: CASSTPRGQPQHF. DNA of the CDR3: TGTGCCAGCAGTACCCCCAGGGGCCAGCCCCAGCATTTT. This chain connects TRBV28 to TRBJ1-5; D possibly corresponds to TRBD1 (6 bases). CDR3 length equals 13 residues. Germline-derived CDR1 and CDR2 are MDHEN and SYDVKM. Trimming removed 5 bases from V and 7 bases from J, with 12 bases in between.

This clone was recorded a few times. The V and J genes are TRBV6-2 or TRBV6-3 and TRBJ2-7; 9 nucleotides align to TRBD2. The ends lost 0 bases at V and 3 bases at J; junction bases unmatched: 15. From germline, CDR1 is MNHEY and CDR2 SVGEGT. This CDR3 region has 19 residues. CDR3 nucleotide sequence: TGTGCCAGCAGTTACTCGATTCCCCTGCTAGCGGGAAACCACTACGAGCAGTACTTC. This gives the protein CASSYSIPLLAGNHYEQYF.